This T cell receptor (beta chain) was identified in a study of identical twins. Study-wide results and limits: Whereas memory repertoires showed no such difference, abundant cord blood beta clonotypes carried fewer insertions. Alpha sequences that were out-of-frame and twin-shared showed an excess of low generation probability. Twins' excess sharing was less marked for out-of-frame beta sequences.

On this clonotype: Its antigen is still unknown.

Template switching added a universal primer site; cDNA carried unique molecular identifiers. One entry per CDR3 protein results from TCRdb running MiXCR on the 5' RACE reads. The data contain a few hundred thousand distinct CDR3 sequences, around 8.3% of them singletons. Germline CDR1 reads LGHNA; CDR2 reads YNFKEQ. The CDR3 totals 15 residues. Trimming removed 7 bases from V and 8 bases from J, with 20 bases in between. The same data also contributed to another study, on yellow fever vaccine responses in identical twins.

The TCR originated in a woman aged 18-30 years in good health. The V and J genes are TRBV4-2 and TRBJ1-4, with D perhaps TRBD1 (5 bases). The source material was CD8+ T cells sorted from blood. The DNA of the CDR3 is TGTGCCAGCACCCCCCGGGGGGACCAATCCGAAAAACTGTTTTTT. The encoded protein is CASTPRGDQSEKLFF.